Each of the 9 T cell receptor beta chains below was sequenced from the same sample in a study of human T cells and chemical hapten exposure. Time point of the sample: pre-sensitization, week 0. Documented treatment: therapeutic diphenylcyclopropenone sensitization with weekly scalp DPC. TCRdb independently ran MiXCR on the RACE reads; one entry per CDR3 protein. Of a few hundred thousand distinct CDR3 sequences in the sample, about 9% were seen once. This material consisted of whole blood, taken in connection with sensitization to the hapten diphenylcyclopropenone (DPC). The source of these receptors is a woman in her thirties or forties with alopecia areata. Some clones in this sample may be carry-over from other donors' samples.

The chain couples TRBV12-3 or TRBV12-4 to TRBJ1-4; D might be TRBD1 (5 bases). Trimming stripped 4 bases from V and 8 bases from J, with 14 bases between. This CDR3 region has 14 residues. The DNA for the CDR3 is TGTGCCAGCAGTTGGGACGGAGGGTCGGAAAAACTGTTTTTT. Protein product: CASSWDGGSEKLFF.

This clonotype was recorded a few times. The V call is TRBV7-8, the J call TRBJ2-3, with 7 nucleotides matching TRBD2. CDR1 is SGHVS, CDR2 FQNEAQ, per germline. V shed 9 bases and J 3 bases; nucleotides not matched to a gene: 6. The CDR3 sequence is 13 residues long. CDR3 in amino acids: CASGSGNTDTQYF. The CDR3 DNA follows: TGTGCCAGTGGCAGCGGGAATACAGATACGCAGTATTTT.

This clonotype was picked up many times. The chain uses TRBV6-2 or TRBV6-3 and TRBJ1-2, with D unclear. Germline V gene data show CDR1 as MNHEY and CDR2 as SVGEGT. Trimming took 4 bases from V and 2 from J, leaving 5 bases between them. CDR3 size: 12 residues. CDR3 DNA sequence: TGTGCCAGCAGTTTCATGAACTATGGCTACACCTTC. Translation gives CASSFMNYGYTF.

In this sample, this clonotype turned up many times. The chain combines TRBV7-8 with TRBJ2-3; D not certain. The germline V and J ends were trimmed by 4 bases and 4 bases, with 21 bases remaining between them. The CDR3 consists of 17 residues. The V gene's germline CDR1 is SGHVS and CDR2 FQNEAQ. CDR3 in DNA: TGTGCCAGCAGCTCCTCCCGGGCCCTATTGAGCGCAGATACGCAGTATTTT. It codes for CASSSSRALLSADTQYF. Full variable domain (missing parts from reference TRBV7-8 and TRBJ2-3): GAGVSQSPRYKVAKRGQDVALRCDPISGHVSLFWYQQALGQGPEFLTYFQNEAQLDKSGLPSDRFFAERPEGSVSTLKIQRTQQEDSAVYLCASSSSRALLSADTQYFGPGTRLTVL.

A few counts support this clonotype. The chain employs TRBV6-1 and TRBJ1-5, with a tentative D call TRBD1 (6 bases). This CDR3 contains 17 residues. Trimming shortened V by 1 base and J by 1 base, and 14 bases separated the two germline ends. The germline gives CDR1 MNHNS, CDR2 SASEGT. CDR3 loop: CASSEGTAAGSNQPQHF. CDR3 in DNA: TGTGCCAGCAGTGAAGGGACAGCCGCTGGGAGCAATCAGCCCCAGCATTTT.

Only a few counts were recorded for this clonotype. V and J are TRBV29-1 and TRBJ2-7, with TRBD2 matching 11 bases. J was trimmed by 5 bases and V by 6 bases; bases with no gene match: 6. The germline V gene encodes CDR1 SQVTM and CDR2 ANQGSEA. The CDR3 contains 13 residues. CDR3 sequence (DNA): TGCAGCGTCCAACTAGCGGGAGTGCACGAGCAGTACTTC. Amino acid sequence: CSVQLAGVHEQYF.

This clonotype was seen a few times. The chain joins TRBV29-1 to TRBJ1-1; 7 bases line up with TRBD1. CDR3 length: 14 amino acids. V lost 4 bases and J lost 4; bases outside the gene matches: 9. The germline gives CDR1 SQVTM, CDR2 ANQGSEA. CDR3 sequence: CSVVGPGQSTEAFF. The CDR3 DNA sequence: TGCAGCGTTGTTGGACCGGGACAGAGCACTGAAGCTTTCTTT.

This clonotype was seen only a few times. The CDR3 is CASSEARTSGPYEQYF. The CDR3 region has the DNA TGTGCCAGCAGTGAAGCCCGGACTAGCGGGCCCTACGAGCAGTACTTC. The genes are TRBV25-1 and TRBJ2-7, with TRBD2 matching 11 bases. The CDR3 extends over 16 amino acids. Looked up from germline, CDR1 is MGHDK and CDR2 is SYGVNS. V lost 2 bases to trimming and J lost 2 bases; unmatched junction nucleotides: 5.

This clonotype has a handful of counts. This chain links TRBV6-1 with TRBJ1-5; 7 nucleotides match TRBD1. The CDR3 spans 17 residues. Germline loops: CDR1 MNHNS, CDR2 SASEGT. With V trimmed by 0 bases and J by 4 bases, 9 bases remained unmatched. For the CDR3, the DNA is TGTGCCAGCAGTGAAGCGAAGACAGGGCAGGGGAATCAGCCCCAGCATTTT. This translates into CASSEAKTGQGNQPQHF.